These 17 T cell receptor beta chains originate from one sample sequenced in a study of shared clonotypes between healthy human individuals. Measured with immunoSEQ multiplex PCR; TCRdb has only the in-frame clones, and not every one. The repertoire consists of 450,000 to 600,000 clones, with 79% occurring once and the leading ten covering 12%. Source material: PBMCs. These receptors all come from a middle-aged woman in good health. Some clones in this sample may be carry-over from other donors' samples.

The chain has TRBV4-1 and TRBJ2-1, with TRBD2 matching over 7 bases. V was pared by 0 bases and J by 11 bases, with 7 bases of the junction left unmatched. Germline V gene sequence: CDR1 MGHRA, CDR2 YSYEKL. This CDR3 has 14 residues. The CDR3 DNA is TGCGCCAGCAGCCAAGACCCAGCGGGAAAGCAGCAGTTCTTC. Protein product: CASSQDPAGKQQFF.

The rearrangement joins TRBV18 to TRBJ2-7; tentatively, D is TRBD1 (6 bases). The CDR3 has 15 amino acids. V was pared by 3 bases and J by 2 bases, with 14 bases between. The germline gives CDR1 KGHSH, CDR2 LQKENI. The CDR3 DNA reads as TGTGCCAGCTCACCGGCACAGGGCCAAACCTACGAGCAGTACTTC. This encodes CASSPAQGQTYEQYF.

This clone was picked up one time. This CDR3 reads CASSLLPGSGAGELFF. The CDR3 DNA follows: TGTGCCAGCAGTTTATTGCCAGGGAGCGGTGCCGGGGAGCTGTTTTTT. This chain connects TRBV28 to TRBJ2-2; D is possibly TRBD1 or TRBD2 (5 bases each). Germline V gene data show CDR1 as MDHEN and CDR2 as SYDVKM. The ends were cut back, 1 base at V and 6 bases at J, with 15 bases in the middle. The CDR3 extends over 16 amino acids.

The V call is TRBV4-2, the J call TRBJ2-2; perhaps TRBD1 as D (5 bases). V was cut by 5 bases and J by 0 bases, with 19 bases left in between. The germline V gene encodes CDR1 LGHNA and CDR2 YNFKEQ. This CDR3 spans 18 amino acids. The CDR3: CASSYSTDTLANTGELFF. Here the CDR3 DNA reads TGTGCCAGCAGCTATTCCACGGACACCCTCGCGAACACCGGGGAGCTGTTTTTT.

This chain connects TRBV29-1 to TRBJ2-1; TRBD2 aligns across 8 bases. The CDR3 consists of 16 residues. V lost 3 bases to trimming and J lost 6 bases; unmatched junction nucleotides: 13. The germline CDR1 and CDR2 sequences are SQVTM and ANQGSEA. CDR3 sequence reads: CSVEDPIGRGFNEQFF. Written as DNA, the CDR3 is TGCAGCGTTGAGGACCCGATCGGGAGGGGGTTCAATGAGCAGTTCTTC.

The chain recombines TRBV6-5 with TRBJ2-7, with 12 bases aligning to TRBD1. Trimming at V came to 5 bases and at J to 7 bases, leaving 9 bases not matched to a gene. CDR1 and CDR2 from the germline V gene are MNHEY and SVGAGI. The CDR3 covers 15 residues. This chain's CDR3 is CASSPGTGGSSEQYF. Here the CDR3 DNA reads TGTGCCAGCAGTCCCGGGACAGGGGGCTCGTCGGAGCAGTACTTC.

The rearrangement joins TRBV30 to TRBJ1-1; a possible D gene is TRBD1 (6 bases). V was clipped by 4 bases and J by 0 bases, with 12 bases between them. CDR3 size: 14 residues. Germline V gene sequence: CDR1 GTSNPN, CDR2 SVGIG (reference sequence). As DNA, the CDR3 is TGTGCCTGGACAGGGGTCGGCATGAACACTGAAGCTTTCTTT. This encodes CAWTGVGMNTEAFF.

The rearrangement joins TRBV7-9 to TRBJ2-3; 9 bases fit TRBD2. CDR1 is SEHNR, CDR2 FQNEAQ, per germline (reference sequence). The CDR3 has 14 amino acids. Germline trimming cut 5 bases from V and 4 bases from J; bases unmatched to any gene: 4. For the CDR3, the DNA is TGTGCCAGCAGCATTAGCGGGAGATCAGATACGCAGTATTTT. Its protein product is CASSISGRSDTQYF.

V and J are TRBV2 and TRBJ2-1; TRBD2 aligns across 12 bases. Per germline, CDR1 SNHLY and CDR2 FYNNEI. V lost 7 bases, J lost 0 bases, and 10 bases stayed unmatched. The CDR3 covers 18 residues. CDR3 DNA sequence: TGTGCCAGCATTGCCGGAGCTAGCGGGAGGGGCTCCTACAATGAGCAGTTCTTC. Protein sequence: CASIAGASGRGSYNEQFF.

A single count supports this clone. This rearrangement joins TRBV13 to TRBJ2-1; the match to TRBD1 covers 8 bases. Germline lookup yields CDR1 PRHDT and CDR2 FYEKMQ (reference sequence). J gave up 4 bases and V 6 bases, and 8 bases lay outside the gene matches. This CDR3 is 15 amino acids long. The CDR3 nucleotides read TGTGCCAGCAGGACCGGGACAGGCCCGTACAATGAGCAGTTCTTC. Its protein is CASRTGTGPYNEQFF.

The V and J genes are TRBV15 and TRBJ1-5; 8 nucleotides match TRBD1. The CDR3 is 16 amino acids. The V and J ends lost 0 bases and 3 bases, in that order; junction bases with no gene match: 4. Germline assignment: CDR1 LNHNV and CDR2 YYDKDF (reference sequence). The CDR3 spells CATSREDRAINQPQHF. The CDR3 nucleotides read TGTGCCACCAGCAGAGAGGACAGGGCTATCAATCAGCCCCAGCATTTT.

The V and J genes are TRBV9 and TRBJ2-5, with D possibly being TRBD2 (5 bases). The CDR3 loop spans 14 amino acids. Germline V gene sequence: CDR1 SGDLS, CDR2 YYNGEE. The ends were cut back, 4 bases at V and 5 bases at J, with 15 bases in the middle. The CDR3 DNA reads TGTGCCAGCAGCCCCTACTCGGGGTATGAGACCCAGTACTTC. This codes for CASSPYSGYETQYF.

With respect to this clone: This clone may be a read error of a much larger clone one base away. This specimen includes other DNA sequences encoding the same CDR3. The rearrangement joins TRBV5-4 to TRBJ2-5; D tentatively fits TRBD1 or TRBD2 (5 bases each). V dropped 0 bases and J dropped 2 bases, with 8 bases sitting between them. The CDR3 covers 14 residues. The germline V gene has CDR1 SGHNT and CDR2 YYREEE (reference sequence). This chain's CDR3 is CASSLGGVQETQYF. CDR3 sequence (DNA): TGTGCCAGCAGCTTGGGAGGGGTTCAAGAGACCCAGTACTTC.

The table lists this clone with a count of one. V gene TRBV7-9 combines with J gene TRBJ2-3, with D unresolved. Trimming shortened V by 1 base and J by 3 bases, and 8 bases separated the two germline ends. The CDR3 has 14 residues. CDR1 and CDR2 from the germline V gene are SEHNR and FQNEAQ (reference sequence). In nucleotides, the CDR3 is TGTGCCAGCAGCTTAGTTGGCGTTACAGATACGCAGTATTTT. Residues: CASSLVGVTDTQYF. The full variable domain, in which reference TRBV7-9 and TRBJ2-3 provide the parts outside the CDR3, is DTGVSQNPRHKITKRGQNVTFRCDPISEHNRLYWYRQTLGQGPEFLTYFQNEAQLEKSRLLSDRFSAERPKGSFSTLEIQRTEQGDSAMYLCASSLVGVTDTQYFGPGTRLTVL.

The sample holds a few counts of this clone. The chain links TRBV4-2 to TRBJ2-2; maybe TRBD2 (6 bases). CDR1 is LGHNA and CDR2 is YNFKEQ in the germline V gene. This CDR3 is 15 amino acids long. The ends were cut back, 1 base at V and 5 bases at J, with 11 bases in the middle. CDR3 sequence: CASSQAGVETGELFF. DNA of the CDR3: TGTGCCAGCAGCCAAGCGGGAGTAGAGACCGGGGAGCTGTTTTTT.

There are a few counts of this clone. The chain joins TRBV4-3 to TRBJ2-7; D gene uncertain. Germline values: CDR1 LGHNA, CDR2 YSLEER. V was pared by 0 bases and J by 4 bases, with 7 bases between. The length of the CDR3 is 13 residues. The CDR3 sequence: CASSQEHGYEQYF. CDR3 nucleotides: TGCGCCAGCAGCCAAGAACATGGATACGAGCAGTACTTC.

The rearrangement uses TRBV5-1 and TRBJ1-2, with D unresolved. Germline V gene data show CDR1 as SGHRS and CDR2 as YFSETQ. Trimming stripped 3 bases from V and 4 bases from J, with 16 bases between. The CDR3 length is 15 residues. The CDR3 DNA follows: TGCGCCAGCAGCTCGGGAGGGTTTCAAGTCTATGGCTACACCTTC. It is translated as CASSSGGFQVYGYTF.